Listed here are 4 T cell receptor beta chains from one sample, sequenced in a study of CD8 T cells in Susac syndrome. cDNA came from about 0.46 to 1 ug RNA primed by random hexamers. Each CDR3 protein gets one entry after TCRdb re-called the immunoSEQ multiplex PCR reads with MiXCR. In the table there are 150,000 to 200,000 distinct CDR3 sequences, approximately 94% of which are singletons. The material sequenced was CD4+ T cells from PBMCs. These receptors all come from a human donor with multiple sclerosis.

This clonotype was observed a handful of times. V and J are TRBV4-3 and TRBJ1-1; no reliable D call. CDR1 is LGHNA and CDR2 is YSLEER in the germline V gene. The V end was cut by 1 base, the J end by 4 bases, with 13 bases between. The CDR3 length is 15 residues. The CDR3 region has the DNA TGCGCCAGCAGCCAAGCGAAGGGAGTAGTCACTGAAGCTTTCTTT. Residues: CASSQAKGVVTEAFF.

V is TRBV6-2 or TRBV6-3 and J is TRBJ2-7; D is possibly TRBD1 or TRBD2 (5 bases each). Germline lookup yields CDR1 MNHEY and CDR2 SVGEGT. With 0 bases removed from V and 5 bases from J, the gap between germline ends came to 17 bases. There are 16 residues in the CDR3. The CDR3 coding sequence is TGTGCCAGCAGTTACTCCGGTGAGGGACGATCCGACGAGCAGTACTTC. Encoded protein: CASSYSGEGRSDEQYF.

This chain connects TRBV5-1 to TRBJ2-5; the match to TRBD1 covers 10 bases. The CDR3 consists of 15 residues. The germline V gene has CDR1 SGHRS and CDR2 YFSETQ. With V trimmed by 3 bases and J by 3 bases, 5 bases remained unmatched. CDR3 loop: CASSSSGTGEETQYF. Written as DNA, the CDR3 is TGCGCCAGCAGCTCCTCCGGGACAGGGGAAGAGACCCAGTACTTC.

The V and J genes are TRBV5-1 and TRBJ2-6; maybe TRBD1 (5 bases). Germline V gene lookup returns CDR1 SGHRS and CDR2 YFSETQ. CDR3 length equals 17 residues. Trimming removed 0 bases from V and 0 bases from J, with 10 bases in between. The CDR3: CASSLEQGRSGANVLTF. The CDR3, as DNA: TGCGCCAGCAGCTTGGAGCAGGGCCGCTCTGGGGCCAACGTCCTGACTTTC.